Below, one T cell receptor (beta chain) is given with its context. Its specificity is unknown. Healthy bone marrow donors formed the donor group. These data belong to a study of cytomegalovirus exposure and HLA in healthy donors. Study-wide background: Around 77 million unique TCRs from HLA-typed donors made up an early data release.

60 Vbeta and 13 Jbeta primers were used in PCR. Sequenced by immunoSEQ multiplex PCR; TCRdb stores in-frame clones only, minus some. This table holds 150,000 to 200,000 clones, approximately 73% found once. Overall study results and limits: Earlier findings revealed that most TCR beta V segments proved productive either about 87% or about 30% of the time.

This CDR3 region has 14 residues. Per germline, CDR1 MNHEY and CDR2 SMNVEV (reference sequence). The receptor comes from a woman younger than 45 in good health and CMV-seropositive. The material sequenced was PBMCs. The chain carries TRBV27 and TRBJ2-7; D is ambiguous. CDR3 DNA sequence: TGTGCTTGTACGGTTACGGTTTTTGACTACGAGCAGTACTTC. It is translated as CACTVTVFDYEQYF.